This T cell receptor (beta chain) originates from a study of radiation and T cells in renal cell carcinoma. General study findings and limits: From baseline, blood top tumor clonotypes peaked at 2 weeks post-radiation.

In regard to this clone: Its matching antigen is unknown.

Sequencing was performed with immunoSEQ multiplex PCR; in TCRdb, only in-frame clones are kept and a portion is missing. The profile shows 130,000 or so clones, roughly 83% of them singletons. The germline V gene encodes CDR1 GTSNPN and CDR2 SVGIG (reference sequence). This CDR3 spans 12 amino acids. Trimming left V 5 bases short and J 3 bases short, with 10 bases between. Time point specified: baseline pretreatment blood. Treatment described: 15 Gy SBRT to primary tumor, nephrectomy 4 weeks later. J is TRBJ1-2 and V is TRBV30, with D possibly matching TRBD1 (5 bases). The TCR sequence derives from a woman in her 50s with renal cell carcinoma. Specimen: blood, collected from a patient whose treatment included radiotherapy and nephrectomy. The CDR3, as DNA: TGTGCCTGGGCGGGGGGAGACTATGGCTACACCTTC. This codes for CAWAGGDYGYTF.